The present T cell receptor beta chain was sequenced within a study of cytomegalovirus exposure and HLA in healthy donors. The CDR3 has 10 residues. The V and J ends lost 6 bases and 10 bases respectively, with 10 bases between them. Germline V gene lookup returns CDR1 GTSNPN and CDR2 SVGIG (reference sequence). Whole-study results and caveats: A later analysis linked a missense DCLRE1C variant to TCR beta V- and J-gene trimming.

Note on this clone: Its antigen remains unidentified.

A multiplex PCR was run with 60 Vbeta primers and 13 Jbeta primers. Sequenced by immunoSEQ multiplex PCR; TCRdb stores in-frame clones only, minus some. In the table there are about 140,000 clones, 82% of which are singletons. The chain is built from TRBV30 and TRBJ2-1; the D gene is possibly TRBD1 (5 bases). This receptor was taken from a man aged 25 to 45 in good health and CMV-seropositive. The sequencing sample was made of PBMCs. The CDR3 DNA reads TGTGCCTGTTTAAGGGGAGAGCAGTTCTTC. Translation: CACLRGEQFF.